One and the same sample provided the 32 T cell receptor beta chains below, sequenced in a study of T cells in Graves' hyperthyroidism and ophthalmopathy. RNA transcripts provided the source from which TCR beta CDR3 regions were amplified. In the first-round RT-PCR of the TCR CDR3, the HTBI primer set was used. TCRdb ran MiXCR on the multiplex PCR reads and lists one entry per CDR3 protein. The sample has about 300,000 distinct CDR3 sequences; approximately 19% are singletons. Sample: blood. Receptors were obtained from a man in his fifties or sixties with Graves' ophthalmopathy.

The chain employs TRBV28 and TRBJ1-2; TRBD1 matches 7 bases. V trimming: 8 bases; J trimming: 2 bases; junction bases outside the gene matches: 2. CDR3 length: 12 amino acids. Germline CDR1 is MDHEN and CDR2 is SYDVKM. CDR3 sequence reads: CASRQGNYGYTF. CDR3 bases: TGTGCCAGCCGACAGGGAAACTATGGCTACACCTTC.

Of note for this clonotype: This CDR3 is missing its conserved last phenylalanine or tryptophan, likely due to a read error. The chain recombines TRBV5-1 with TRBJ2-6; no clear D gene. This CDR3 contains 18 residues. Germline values: CDR1 SGHRS, CDR2 YFSETQ. Trimming took off 0 bases at V and 1 base at J, with 14 bases between the two ends. The CDR3, as DNA: TGCGCCAGCAGCTTGGTGGGGATGATGGGTTCTGGGGCCAACGTCCTGACTTCC. Translated, it gives CASSLVGMMGSGANVLTS.

CDR3 sequence: CASSQGLGHGYGYTF. The CDR3 DNA sequence: TGTGCCAGCAGCCAAGGTTTAGGGCACGGCTATGGCTACACCTTC. The V gene is TRBV14, the J gene TRBJ1-2; D is ambiguous. The CDR3 runs 15 residues. The V gene lost 1 base and the J gene lost 4 bases, with 13 bases spanning the gap. Per the germline V gene, CDR1 is SGHDN and CDR2 is FVKESK.

This clonotype was found a few times. V usage is TRBV12-3 or TRBV12-4 and J usage is TRBJ2-3; 11 bases are shared with TRBD2. The CDR3 has 14 residues. The V segment lost 8 bases and the J segment 8 bases; nucleotides outside the gene matches: 9. The CDR3 protein is CASGGTSGVSTQYF. The CDR3 DNA reads TGTGCCAGCGGGGGGACTAGCGGTGTTAGTACGCAGTATTTT.

This clonotype has ten or more counts. V gene TRBV28 combines with J gene TRBJ2-3, with D perhaps TRBD1 or TRBD2 (6 bases each). The CDR3 runs to 14 residues. Germline V gene lookup returns CDR1 MDHEN and CDR2 SYDVKM. Trimming shortened V by 7 bases and J by 1 base, and 12 bases separated the two germline ends. DNA of the CDR3: TGTGCCAGCATCAAAGGGGGGCGCACAGATACGCAGTATTTT. Protein sequence: CASIKGGRTDTQYF.

The chain employs TRBV2 and TRBJ2-7; D is possibly TRBD1 (6 bases). The CDR3 has 16 residues. Deletions cut 6 bases from V and 2 bases from J, with 20 bases between. From germline, CDR1 is SNHLY and CDR2 FYNNEI. DNA of the CDR3: TGTGCCAGCAGGCCAACAGGGACGGGTCTCCCCTACGAGCAGTACTTC. Encoded protein: CASRPTGTGLPYEQYF. The variable domain in full, completed from reference TRBV2 and TRBJ2-7, reads EPEVTQTPSHQVTQMGQEVILRCVPISNHLYFYWYRQILGQKVEFLVSFYNNEISEKSEIFDDQFSVERPDGSNFTLKIRSTKLEDSAMYFCASRPTGTGLPYEQYFGPGTRLTVT.

J is TRBJ2-7 and V is TRBV14, with D possibly TRBD1 on 5 matching bases. V lost 1 base, J lost 2 bases, and 15 bases lay in between. This CDR3 comprises 16 residues. Per germline, CDR1 SGHDN and CDR2 FVKESK. For the CDR3, the DNA is TGTGCCAGCAGCCAAGTAAGGTCAGGGCGCGCCTACGAGCAGTACTTC. Its translation is CASSQVRSGRAYEQYF.

This clonotype was observed many times. The rearrangement links TRBV18 to TRBJ2-3; unclear D gene. The CDR3 totals 14 residues. Germline-derived CDR1 and CDR2 are KGHSH and LQKENI. Trimming left V 3 bases short and J 2 bases short, with 9 bases between. This CDR3 is CASSPQQTTDTQYF. CDR3 bases: TGTGCCAGCTCACCGCAGCAGACCACAGATACGCAGTATTTT.

The sample holds many counts of this clonotype. The genes are TRBV13 and TRBJ2-7; 7 bases line up with TRBD2. After removal of 6 bases from V and 5 bases from J, the junction contained 7 bases not matched to a gene. Germline CDR1 reads PRHDT; CDR2 reads FYEKMQ (reference sequence). This CDR3 has 13 residues. Here the CDR3 DNA reads TGTGCCAGCAGTCCAGACAGCGGGAACGAGCAGTACTTC. Translating gives CASSPDSGNEQYF.

This clonotype was seen at least ten times. The chain uses TRBV29-1 and TRBJ1-1, with 8 bases fitting TRBD1. Trimming cost V 5 bases and J 1 base; bases outside gene matches: 6. CDR3 length equals 14 residues. Germline V gives CDR1 SQVTM, CDR2 ANQGSEA. The CDR3 protein is CSVLRGTGNTEAFF. In nucleotides, the CDR3 is TGCAGCGTTTTGCGAGGGACAGGGAACACTGAAGCTTTCTTT.

This clonotype showed up many times. This sequence joins TRBV29-1 and TRBJ1-2; 8 bases are shared with TRBD1. The CDR3 has 14 amino acids. Germline CDR1 SQVTM, CDR2 ANQGSEA. V shed 3 bases, J shed 7 bases, and the junction held 10 bases outside the gene matches. The CDR3 sequence is CSVDTGRGLGGYTF. CDR3 nucleotides: TGCAGCGTTGACACAGGCAGGGGGCTGGGTGGCTACACCTTC.

The chain links TRBV2 to TRBJ2-5; 12 positions agree with TRBD2. V was clipped by 2 bases and J by 1 base; unmatched bases: 2. From germline, CDR1 is SNHLY and CDR2 FYNNEI. The CDR3 has 16 residues. CDR3 DNA sequence: TGTGCCAGCAGTGAACTAGCGGGAGGGGGCCAAGAGACCCAGTACTTC. It translates to CASSELAGGGQETQYF. The complete variable domain, with remaining parts taken from reference TRBV2 and TRBJ2-5, reads EPEVTQTPSHQVTQMGQEVILRCVPISNHLYFYWYRQILGQKVEFLVSFYNNEISEKSEIFDDQFSVERPDGSNFTLKIRSTKLEDSAMYFCASSELAGGGQETQYFGPGTRLLVL.

This clonotype was found many times. V usage is TRBV5-8 and J usage is TRBJ2-3, with 9 bases fitting TRBD1. The CDR3 consists of 15 residues. V lost 5 bases to trimming and J lost 3 bases; unmatched junction nucleotides: 7. Germline CDR1 and CDR2: SGHTS and YDEGEE. Here the CDR3 DNA reads TGTGCCAGCAGTATGGGACAGGGTCTTACAGATACGCAGTATTTT. Its protein product is CASSMGQGLTDTQYF.

The chain uses TRBV9 and TRBJ2-6; D is uncertain. The V and J ends lost 1 base and 0 bases respectively, with 11 bases between them. Germline V gives CDR1 SGDLS, CDR2 YYNGEE. CDR3 length equals 17 residues. Written as DNA, the CDR3 is TGTGCCAGCAGCGTACCGGCGGAGAGCTCTGGGGCCAACGTCCTGACTTTC. The encoded protein is CASSVPAESSGANVLTF.

This chain links TRBV27 with TRBJ2-7; D gene uncertain. V lost 5 bases and J 3 bases, leaving 23 bases between the germline ends. The CDR3 contains 17 residues. Germline assignment: CDR1 MNHEY and CDR2 SMNVEV (reference sequence). CDR3 coding DNA: TGTGCCAGCAGTCCCCAGCCGGGTCCTCCCCCCAGCTACGAGCAGTACTTC. This encodes CASSPQPGPPPSYEQYF.

There are many counts of this clonotype. CDR3 DNA sequence: TGTGCCAGCAGCCCGGTCCGGACAGATTCACCCCTCCACTTT. Amino acids: CASSPVRTDSPLHF. The chain combines TRBV3-1 with TRBJ1-6; D is possibly TRBD1 (6 bases). CDR3 length: 14 residues. Germline CDR1 LGHDT, CDR2 YNNKEL (reference sequence). Deletions cut 4 bases from V and 8 bases from J, with 12 bases between.

This clonotype was seen more than once but under ten times. CDR3 residues: CSAEMNTEAFF. DNA of the CDR3: TGCAGCGCGGAGATGAACACTGAAGCTTTCTTT. The chain is built from TRBV29-1 and TRBJ1-1; unclear D gene. The CDR3 runs to 11 residues. Germline V gene lookup returns CDR1 SQVTM and CDR2 ANQGSEA. V lost 7 bases and J 0 bases, leaving 6 bases between the germline ends.

The chain links TRBV6-4 to TRBJ2-2; TRBD1 aligns across 8 bases. CDR3 size: 14 residues. V dropped 5 bases and J dropped 7; count of bases not matched to a gene: 6. Germline V lookup: CDR1 MRHNA, CDR2 SNTAGT. The CDR3 DNA is TGTGCCAGCAGTCCGGGACAGGAGGGCGGGGAGCTGTTTTTT. It is translated as CASSPGQEGGELFF.

This clonotype occurred many times. The V gene is TRBV11-1, the J gene TRBJ1-2; D is possibly TRBD1 (5 bases). The V and J ends lost 5 bases and 7 bases respectively, with 14 bases between them. The length of the CDR3 is 13 residues. The V gene's germline CDR1 is SGHAT and CDR2 FQDESV (reference sequence). DNA for the CDR3: TGTGCCAGCAGCGAAACGGTTGGGGCTGGCTACACCTTC. As protein: CASSETVGAGYTF.

This clonotype was detected many times. This chain uses TRBV5-6 with TRBJ2-7; tentatively, D is TRBD2 (6 bases). The germline V and J ends were trimmed by 4 bases and 1 base, with 12 bases remaining between them. Per the germline V gene, CDR1 is SGHDT and CDR2 is YYEEEE. This CDR3 region has 14 residues. In DNA form, the CDR3 reads TGTGCCAGCAGCGACGGGACTCCTTCCTACGAGCAGTACTTC. Translated, it gives CASSDGTPSYEQYF.

This clonotype was seen ten or more times. This chain uses TRBV2 with TRBJ2-1, with D perhaps assigned TRBD1 or TRBD2 (5 bases each). V lost 4 bases and J 1 base, leaving 20 bases between the germline ends. The germline V gene has CDR1 SNHLY and CDR2 FYNNEI. The CDR3 contains 18 residues. CDR3 loop: CASSVTPGLLQSYNEQFF. In DNA form, the CDR3 reads TGTGCCAGCAGTGTTACCCCGGGGCTACTTCAGTCCTACAATGAGCAGTTCTTC.

This chain connects TRBV19 to TRBJ1-6; D gene ambiguous. Germline V gene data show CDR1 as LNHDA and CDR2 as SQIVND (reference sequence). The CDR3 length is 14 residues. The ends were cut back, 5 bases at V and 7 bases at J, with 12 bases in the middle. The CDR3 is CASSDVTGNSPLHF. The CDR3 DNA reads TGTGCCAGTAGTGACGTTACGGGAAATTCACCCCTCCACTTT.

The V gene is TRBV2, the J gene TRBJ2-2; TRBD2 matches 10 bases. Germline CDR1 SNHLY, CDR2 FYNNEI. V shed 8 bases, J shed 6 bases, and the junction held 9 bases outside the gene matches. The CDR3 consists of 15 residues. The CDR3 reads CASVRDLAGAGELFF. The CDR3 coding sequence is TGTGCCAGCGTGCGAGACCTAGCGGGAGCCGGGGAGCTGTTTTTT.

This clonotype has a count of ten or more. The rearrangement uses TRBV18 and TRBJ1-1; 7 bases agree with TRBD1. The CDR3 spans 13 residues. Germline CDR1 is KGHSH and CDR2 is LQKENI. J was trimmed by 7 bases and V by 3 bases; bases with no gene match: 5. CDR3 DNA sequence: TGTGCCAGCTCACCGGGACAGATCATTGAAGCTTTCTTT. This sequence encodes CASSPGQIIEAFF.

This clonotype was observed at least ten times. The rearrangement joins TRBV18 to TRBJ1-6; TRBD1 agrees at 9 bases. The V and J ends lost 3 bases and 5 bases, in that order; junction bases with no gene match: 2. CDR3 length: 15 residues. CDR1 and CDR2 (germline): KGHSH, LQKENI. The CDR3 loop reads CASSPDRGNNSPLHF. For the CDR3, the DNA is TGTGCCAGCTCACCGGACAGGGGCAATAATTCACCCCTCCACTTT.

This chain uses TRBV27 with TRBJ1-1; a weak D match, TRBD1 (5 bases). CDR1 is MNHEY, CDR2 SMNVEV, per germline (reference sequence). The CDR3 runs 12 residues. V lost 4 bases to trimming and J lost 7 bases, with 10 bases between them. CDR3 in DNA: TGTGCCAGCAGTTGGGGGGGAGGTGAAGCTTTCTTT. It translates to CASSWGGGEAFF.

The sample holds many counts of this clonotype. The chain is built from TRBV30 and TRBJ2-1; D unresolved. Germline assignment: CDR1 GTSNPN and CDR2 SVGIG (reference sequence). There are 14 residues in the CDR3. V lost 0 bases, J lost 12 bases, and 18 bases lay in between. CDR3 sequence: CAWSVRLKQGGQFF. The CDR3 DNA reads TGTGCCTGGAGTGTACGACTGAAACAAGGTGGGCAGTTCTTC.

The V call is TRBV12-5, the J call TRBJ1-5; D gene unclear. Trimming took 0 bases from V and 0 from J, leaving 9 bases between them. This CDR3 is built from 16 residues. Germline V lookup: CDR1 LGHNT, CDR2 FRNRAP. DNA of the CDR3: TGTGCTAGTGGTTTGGTACTACAGTATAGCAATCAGCCCCAGCATTTT. Protein product: CASGLVLQYSNQPQHF.

The CDR3 loop reads CASSVDGADTGELFF. CDR3 sequence (DNA): TGTGCCAGCAGCGTAGACGGGGCGGACACCGGGGAGCTGTTTTTT. The V call is TRBV9, the J call TRBJ2-2; the D gene could be TRBD1 or TRBD2 (5 bases each). CDR1 and CDR2 (germline): SGDLS, YYNGEE. The CDR3 has 15 residues. The ends were cut back, 0 bases at V and 3 bases at J, with 9 bases in the middle.

Many counts were recorded for this clonotype. This chain connects TRBV18 to TRBJ2-7, with no clear D. Germline CDR1 and CDR2: KGHSH and LQKENI. The CDR3 is made up of 12 amino acids. Trimming took off 2 bases at V and 7 bases at J, with 9 bases between the two ends. CDR3 DNA: TGTGCCAGCTCACCATCTCAGTGGGAGCAGTACTTC. It encodes CASSPSQWEQYF. Filled out from reference TRBV18 and TRBJ2-7, the complete variable domain reads NAGVMQNPRHLVRRRGQEARLRCSPMKGHSHVYWYRQLPEEGLKFMVYLQKENIIDESGMPKERFSAEFPKEGPSILRIQQVVRGDSAAYFCASSPSQWEQYFGPGTRLTVT.

This clonotype has at least ten counts. The V call is TRBV28, the J call TRBJ1-5; 8 bases align to TRBD1. This CDR3 has 16 residues. With 2 bases clipped from V and 2 bases from J, the junction kept 5 bases outside the gene matches. Germline CDR1 reads MDHEN; CDR2 reads SYDVKM. The CDR3 sequence: CASSLPDRVGNQPQHF. CDR3 sequence (DNA): TGTGCCAGCAGTTTACCGGACAGGGTTGGCAATCAGCCCCAGCATTTT. Filled out from reference TRBV28 and TRBJ1-5, the complete variable domain reads DVKVTQSSRYLVKRTGEKVFLECVQDMDHENMFWYRQDPGLGLRLIYFSYDVKMKEKGDIPEGYSVSREKKERFSLILESASTNQTSMYLCASSLPDRVGNQPQHFGDGTRLSIL.

Many counts were recorded for this clonotype. The V and J genes are TRBV27 and TRBJ1-2, with 9 bases lining up with TRBD1. CDR3 length: 16 amino acids. Trimming removed 0 bases from V and 5 bases from J; junction bases left unmatched: 7. The germline V gene encodes CDR1 MNHEY and CDR2 SMNVEV (reference sequence). The CDR3: CASSLSTSGQGYGYTF. The DNA of the CDR3 is TGTGCCAGCAGTTTATCGACCTCGGGACAGGGTTATGGCTACACCTTC.